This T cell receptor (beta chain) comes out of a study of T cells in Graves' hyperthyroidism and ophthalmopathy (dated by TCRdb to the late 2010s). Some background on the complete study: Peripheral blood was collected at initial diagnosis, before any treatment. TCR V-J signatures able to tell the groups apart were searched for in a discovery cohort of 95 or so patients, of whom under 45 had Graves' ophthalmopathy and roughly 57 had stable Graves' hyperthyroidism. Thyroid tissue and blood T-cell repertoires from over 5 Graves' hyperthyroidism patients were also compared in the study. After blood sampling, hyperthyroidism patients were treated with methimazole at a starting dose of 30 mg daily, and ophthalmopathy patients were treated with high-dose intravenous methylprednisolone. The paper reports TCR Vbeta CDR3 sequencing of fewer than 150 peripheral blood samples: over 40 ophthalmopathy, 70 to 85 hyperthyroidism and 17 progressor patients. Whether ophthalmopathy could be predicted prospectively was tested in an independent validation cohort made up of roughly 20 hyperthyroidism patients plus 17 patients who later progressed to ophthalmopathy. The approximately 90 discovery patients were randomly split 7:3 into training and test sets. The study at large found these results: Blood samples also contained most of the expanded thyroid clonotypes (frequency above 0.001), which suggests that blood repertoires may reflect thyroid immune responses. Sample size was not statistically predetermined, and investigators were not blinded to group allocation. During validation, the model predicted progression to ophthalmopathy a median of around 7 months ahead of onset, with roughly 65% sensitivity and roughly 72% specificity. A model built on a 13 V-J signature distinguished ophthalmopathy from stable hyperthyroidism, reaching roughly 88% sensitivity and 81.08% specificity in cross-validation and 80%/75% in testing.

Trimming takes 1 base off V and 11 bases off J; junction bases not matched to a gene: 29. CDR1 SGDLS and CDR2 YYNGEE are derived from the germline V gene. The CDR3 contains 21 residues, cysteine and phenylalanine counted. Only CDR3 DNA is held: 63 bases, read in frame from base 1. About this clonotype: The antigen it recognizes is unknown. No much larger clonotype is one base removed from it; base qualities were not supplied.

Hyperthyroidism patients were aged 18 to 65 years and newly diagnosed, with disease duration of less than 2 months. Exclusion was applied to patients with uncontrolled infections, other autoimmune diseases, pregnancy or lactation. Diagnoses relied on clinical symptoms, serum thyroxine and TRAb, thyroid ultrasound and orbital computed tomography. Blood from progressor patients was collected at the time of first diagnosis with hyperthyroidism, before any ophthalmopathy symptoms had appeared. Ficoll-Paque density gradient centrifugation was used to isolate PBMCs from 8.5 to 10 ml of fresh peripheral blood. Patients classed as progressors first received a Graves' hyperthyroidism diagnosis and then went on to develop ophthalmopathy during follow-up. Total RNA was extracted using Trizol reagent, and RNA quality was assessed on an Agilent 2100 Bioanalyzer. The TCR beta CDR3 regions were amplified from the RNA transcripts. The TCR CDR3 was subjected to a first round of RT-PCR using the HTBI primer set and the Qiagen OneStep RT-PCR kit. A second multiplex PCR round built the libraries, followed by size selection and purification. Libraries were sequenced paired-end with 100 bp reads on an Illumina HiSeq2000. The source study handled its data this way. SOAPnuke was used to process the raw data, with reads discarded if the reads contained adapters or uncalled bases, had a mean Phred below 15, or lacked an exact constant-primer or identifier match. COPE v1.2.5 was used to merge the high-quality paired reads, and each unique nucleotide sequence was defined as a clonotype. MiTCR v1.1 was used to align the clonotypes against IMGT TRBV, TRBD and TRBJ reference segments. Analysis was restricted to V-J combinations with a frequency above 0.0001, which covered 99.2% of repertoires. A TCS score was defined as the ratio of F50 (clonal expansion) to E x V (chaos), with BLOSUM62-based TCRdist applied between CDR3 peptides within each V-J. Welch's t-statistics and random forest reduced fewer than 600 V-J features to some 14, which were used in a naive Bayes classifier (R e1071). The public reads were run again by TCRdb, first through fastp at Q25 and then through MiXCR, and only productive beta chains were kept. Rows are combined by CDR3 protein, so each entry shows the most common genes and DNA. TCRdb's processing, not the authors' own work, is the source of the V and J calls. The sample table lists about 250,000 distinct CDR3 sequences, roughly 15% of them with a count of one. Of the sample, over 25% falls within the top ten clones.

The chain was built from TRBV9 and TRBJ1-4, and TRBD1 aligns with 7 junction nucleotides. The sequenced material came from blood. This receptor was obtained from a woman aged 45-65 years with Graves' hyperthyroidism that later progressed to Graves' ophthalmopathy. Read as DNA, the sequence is TGTGCCAGCAGCGTATGGCCCCTCCAGTCAGGGGGGTCCCACGGGAAAGGCAAACTGTTTTTT. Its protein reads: CASSVWPLQSGGSHGKGKLFF.